A selection of T cell receptor beta chains follows, all from one sample in a study of a mutant IDH1 vaccine in newly diagnosed glioma. These receptors' targets are unknown. Assay used: immunoSEQ multiplex PCR; TCRdb lists only in-frame clones, some missing. Of roughly 110,000 clones listed, around 90% are singletons. This sample comprised PBMCs, obtained from a glioma patient whose treatment included an IDH1 peptide vaccine. The receptors stem from a woman in her fifties or sixties with glioma. The conserved cysteine and the conserved F or W are not part of the CDR3 here.

>TRBV28|TRBJ1-4
ASRGQSEKLF
>TRBV6-6|TRBJ1-1
ASSGQQNTEAF
>TRBV18|TRBJ1-2
ASSPDTGNYGYT
>TRBV28|TRBJ2-5
ASSFRGSPREETQY
>TRBV7-9|TRBJ2-1
ASSLASGYNEQF
>TRBV30|TRBJ2-7
AWGDGTYEQY
>TRBV20-1|TRBJ2-1
SALDYNEQF
>TRBV18|TRBJ1-3
ASSPQSISGNTIY
>TRBV5-4|TRBJ2-6
ASSLRLAGGGANVLT
>TRBV7-9|TRBJ2-7
ASSLLVMSHEQY
>TRBV9|TRBJ1-1
ASSVSSGGSDRVSTEAF
>TRBV5-4|TRBJ1-5
ASSANRGGNQPQH